The 21 T cell receptor beta chains given below trace back to one sample, sequenced in a study of T cells in Graves' hyperthyroidism and ophthalmopathy (dated by TCRdb to between 2018 and 2021). Library construction relied on multiplex PCR. TCRdb names Illumina HiSeq 2000 as the instrument used. The TCR beta CDR3 regions were amplified from the RNA transcripts. A first-round RT-PCR of the TCR CDR3 used the HTBI primer set with the Qiagen OneStep RT-PCR kit. TCRdb handled the public reads itself, with Q25 trimming in fastp and clone calling in MiXCR, and kept productive beta chains. Identical CDR3 protein sequences are pooled into one entry, listed with their most common genes and DNA. This sample lists more than 55,000 distinct CDR3 sequences; about 50% were detected once. In total, the top ten clones hold 3% to 4% of the sample. Input material: blood. The receptors stem from a woman aged 60-75 years with Graves' ophthalmopathy.

This clonotype was observed once. CDR3 sequence (DNA): TGTGCCAGCAGCTTTTCCCCCGCGGGGGACACCTACGAGCAGTACTTC. Translated, it gives CASSFSPAGDTYEQYF. The rearrangement uses TRBV5-8 and TRBJ2-7; D perhaps matches TRBD2 (7 bases). Trimming left V 2 bases short and J 2 bases short, with 17 bases between. CDR1 SGHTS and CDR2 YDEGEE come from the germline V gene. The CDR3 has 16 amino acids.

This chain links TRBV15 with TRBJ2-7, with TRBD2 identical over 7 bases. CDR1 is LNHNV, CDR2 YYDKDF, per germline (reference sequence). J lost 3 bases, V lost 0 bases, and 5 bases had no gene match. The CDR3 sequence is 15 residues long. The CDR3 loop is CATSREAREYYEQYF. The CDR3, as DNA: TGTGCCACCAGCAGAGAGGCGCGGGAGTACTACGAGCAGTACTTC.

Turning to this clonotype: In this CDR3 the conserved last residue, phenylalanine or tryptophan, is missing, so a read error is likely. The limits of the CDR3 on the DNA are not certain, so only TCRdb's listed CDR3 is given. The chain has TRBV7-9 and TRBJ2-5; TRBD2 is the table's D call, not checked against the DNA. Looked up from germline, CDR1 is SEHNR and CDR2 is FQNEAQ (reference sequence). Termini included, the CDR3 measures 16 amino acids. This CDR3 reads CASSLARPSKGYTFGS.

This rearrangement joins TRBV5-1 to TRBJ1-6; no definite D call. The CDR3 totals 14 residues. The V gene's germline CDR1 is SGHRS and CDR2 YFSETQ. V was pared by 2 bases and J by 10 bases, with 13 bases between. CDR3 nucleotide sequence: TGCGCCAGCAGCTTCCGGGAGGGAGGCTCACCCCTCCACTTT. Protein sequence: CASSFREGGSPLHF.

This clonotype was seen at least ten times. V usage is TRBV12-3 or TRBV12-4 and J usage is TRBJ2-1; 7 nucleotides line up with TRBD2. V gave up 7 bases and J gave up 5 bases; unmatched junction bases: 11. This CDR3 is 15 amino acids long. CDR3 residues: CASTFGWGGNNEQFF. CDR3 nucleotide sequence: TGTGCCAGCACTTTTGGGTGGGGAGGGAACAATGAGCAGTTCTTC.

This clonotype was observed many times. The chain couples TRBV12-3 or TRBV12-4 to TRBJ2-5; D is uncertain. With 7 bases removed from V and 4 bases from J, the gap between germline ends came to 13 bases. The CDR3 spans 13 residues. The chain's CDR3 is CASKGFTSETQYF. The CDR3 DNA reads TGTGCCAGCAAAGGATTTACGTCAGAGACCCAGTACTTC.

V gene TRBV10-3 combines with J gene TRBJ1-3; D is unclear. The CDR3 extends over 12 amino acids. Trimming took off 6 bases at V and 4 bases at J, with 7 bases between the two ends. Germline V lookup: CDR1 ENHRY, CDR2 SYGVKD. This CDR3 is CAISDQGNTIYF. CDR3 sequence (DNA): TGTGCCATCAGCGATCAAGGAAACACCATATATTTT.

The chain couples TRBV4-1 to TRBJ1-2; possible D gene TRBD1, 5 bases. Germline values: CDR1 MGHRA, CDR2 YSYEKL. The CDR3 is 11 residues long. V was trimmed by 4 bases and J by 5 bases, leaving 5 bases between them. CDR3 loop: CASSRGYGYTF. In nucleotides, the CDR3 is TGCGCCAGCAGCCGGGGGTATGGCTACACCTTC.

Turning to this clonotype: The CDR3 carries no conserved terminal phenylalanine or tryptophan, so it likely arises from a read error. The limits of the CDR3 on the DNA are not certain, so only TCRdb's listed CDR3 is given. The rearrangement uses TRBV5-4 and TRBJ2-5; the D call of TRBD2 is as the table states it, not checked on the DNA. Germline V gives CDR1 SGHNT, CDR2 YYREEE (reference sequence). Ends included, the CDR3 has 10 residues. CDR3 sequence: CASSPHTGTS.

The gene calls are TRBV5-4 and TRBJ1-2; D not resolved. CDR1 is SGHNT and CDR2 is YYREEE in the germline V gene (reference sequence). Deletions cut 4 bases from V and 3 bases from J, with 7 bases between. The CDR3 has 12 amino acids. DNA for the CDR3: TGTGCCAGCAGCGCCGGGGACTATGGCTACACCTTC. It translates to CASSAGDYGYTF.

This clonotype appeared many times. The chain employs TRBV6-5 and TRBJ2-5, with D possibly being TRBD1 (6 bases). This CDR3 region has 17 residues. V lost 0 bases and J lost 1, with 15 bases in between. Germline assignment: CDR1 MNHEY and CDR2 SVGAGI. The CDR3 loop is CASSYSSLGQSQETQYF. The CDR3 nucleotides read TGTGCCAGCAGTTACTCGAGCCTTGGACAGAGCCAAGAGACCCAGTACTTC.

This clonotype came up many times. The V call is TRBV12-3 or TRBV12-4, the J call TRBJ2-5, with 7 bases lining up with TRBD2. V was pared by 4 bases and J by 6 bases, with 11 bases of the junction left unmatched. The length of the CDR3 is 15 residues. The CDR3 DNA follows: TGTGCCAGCAGTTCCCGGGGGGTAGGGGTAAAGACCCAGTACTTC. Protein sequence: CASSSRGVGVKTQYF.

This clonotype was observed many times. The chain employs TRBV7-2 and TRBJ1-2; D perhaps matches TRBD1 (5 bases). This CDR3 has 18 amino acids. Trimming left V 5 bases short and J 4 bases short, with 26 bases between. Germline V CDR1 and CDR2: SGHTA, FQGNSA. The CDR3 DNA is TGTGCCAGCAGCCCCCAAGGTGGGGGGTCCCTTCATTTCTATGGCTACACCTTC. It codes for CASSPQGGGSLHFYGYTF.

This clonotype was recorded only once. The J gene is TRBJ2-1, the V gene TRBV7-6; 12 bases map to TRBD2. Germline CDR1 reads SGHVS; CDR2 reads FNYEAQ. CDR3 length: 16 amino acids. For the CDR3, the DNA is TGTGCTAGTCCGACTAGCGGGGGCCTACTTTACAATGAGCAGTTCTTC. This sequence encodes CASPTSGGLLYNEQFF.

This clonotype has ten or more counts. The chain recombines TRBV30 with TRBJ1-1; TRBD1 might be the D (5 bases). Germline assignment: CDR1 GTSNPN and CDR2 SVGIG (reference sequence). This CDR3 has 13 amino acids. V lost 0 bases and J 4 bases, leaving 9 bases between the germline ends. CDR3 nucleotides: TGTGCCTGGAGTGTACGGGACGGCACTGAAGCTTTCTTT. It specifies CAWSVRDGTEAFF.

This clonotype was detected ten times or more. The J gene is TRBJ2-1, the V gene TRBV10-1, with TRBD2 matching over 12 bases. CDR3 length equals 15 residues. Germline V CDR1 and CDR2: WNHNN, SYGVQD (reference sequence). Trimming took 3 bases from V and 9 from J; bases not matched to a gene: 6. The CDR3 DNA follows: TGCGCCAGCAGTGATTTGCCTAGCGGGAGGGGTGAGCAGTTCTTC. Protein sequence: CASSDLPSGRGEQFF.

This clonotype was seen repeatedly, ten times or more. The chain links TRBV28 to TRBJ2-7; TRBD1 aligns across 9 bases. The CDR3 length is 14 residues. Germline V gene sequence: CDR1 MDHEN, CDR2 SYDVKM. The junction had 2 bases not matched to a gene; V was cut back by 3 bases and J by 2 bases. The CDR3 reads CASSFTGGPYEQYF. In DNA form, the CDR3 reads TGTGCCAGCAGTTTTACAGGGGGCCCCTACGAGCAGTACTTC.

This clonotype occurred once. The junction and the germline gene differ at one end; a read error may be behind it. This chain uses TRBV20-1 with TRBJ2-1; 11 bases map to TRBD1. Looked up from germline, CDR1 is DFQATT and CDR2 is SNEGSKA (reference sequence). The CDR3 runs to 16 residues. The CDR3 DNA reads as TGCAGTGCGGGAACAGGGGAGGGGACAGGGGGGAATGAGCAGTTCTTT. Amino acids: CSAGTGEGTGGNEQFF.

In this sample, this clonotype turned up many times. A read error may be the cause here, since a much bigger clone is one base away. The V and J genes are TRBV6-1 and TRBJ2-5; D not resolved. Germline V gene lookup returns CDR1 MNHNS and CDR2 SASEGT. This CDR3 spans 12 amino acids. The CDR3 DNA follows: TGTGCCAGCAGTGTAGTTGGAGAGGCCCAGTACTTC. Its translation is CASSVVGEAQYF.

V and J are TRBV6-4 and TRBJ2-1; perhaps TRBD2 as D (6 bases). V lost 0 bases and J 6 bases, leaving 6 bases between the germline ends. In germline, CDR1 is MRHNA, CDR2 SNTAGT. The CDR3 contains 13 residues. This chain's CDR3 is CASSDSGGNEQFF. In DNA form, the CDR3 reads TGTGCCAGCAGTGACTCGGGGGGCAATGAGCAGTTCTTC.

Judged by abundance, this clonotype is medium-sized. The chain employs TRBV7-3 and TRBJ1-6; 8 bases are a match to TRBD1. This CDR3 contains 15 residues. With V trimmed by 5 bases and J by 6 bases, 6 bases remained unmatched. Germline CDR1 is SGHTA and CDR2 is FQGTGA. CDR3 in amino acids: CASSAGTGSNSPLHF. The CDR3 DNA is TGTGCCAGCAGCGCGGGGACAGGCTCTAATTCACCCCTCCACTTT.